These 32 T cell receptor beta chains came from one sample sequenced in a study of T cell responses to AZD1222 COVID-19 vaccine. Sequencing was performed with immunoSEQ multiplex PCR; in TCRdb, only in-frame clones are kept and a portion is missing. In the table there are roughly 130,000 clones, about 90% of which are singletons. The sequences come from peripheral blood, collected on day 0 of AZD1222 vaccination. These receptors all stem from an adult in good health.

CDR3 residues: CASSPDRGGLELFF. The CDR3 nucleotides are TGTGCCAGCAGCCCTGACAGGGGAGGCCTGGAACTGTTTTTT. This chain links TRBV7-2 with TRBJ1-4; 8 bases map to TRBD1. V lost 5 bases to trimming and J lost 12 bases; unmatched junction nucleotides: 11. CDR1 and CDR2 from the germline V gene are SGHTA and FQGNSA. The CDR3 is 14 amino acids.

Here the CDR3 DNA reads TGTGCCAGCAGCTCGGCCTTGACCCGTCAACCCCAGCATTTT. Translating it yields CASSSALTRQPQHF. The rearrangement links TRBV7-2 to TRBJ1-5; D is undetermined. CDR3 length: 14 amino acids. The germline CDR1 and CDR2 sequences are SGHTA and FQGNSA. V lost 4 bases and J lost 10, with 17 bases in between.

The chain joins TRBV18 to TRBJ1-1; the D gene is possibly TRBD1 (5 bases). Trimming pared 2 bases from V and 0 bases from J, leaving 16 bases between. This CDR3 has 17 residues. Germline V gene lookup returns CDR1 KGHSH and CDR2 LQKENI. Here the CDR3 reads CASSPSWELGVNTEAFF. The CDR3, as DNA: TGTGCCAGCTCACCATCGTGGGAATTGGGGGTGAACACTGAAGCTTTCTTT.

The chain couples TRBV3-1 (or the pseudogene TRBV3-2) to TRBJ1-5; 8 nucleotides align to TRBD1. Germline trimming cut 4 bases from V and 6 bases from J; bases unmatched to any gene: 8. The germline V gene encodes CDR1 LGHDT and CDR2 YNNKEL (reference sequence). This CDR3 is 15 amino acids long. DNA of the CDR3: TGTGCCAGCAGCCCTGGGGCAGGGGGCGGTCAGCCCCAGCATTTT. Protein sequence: CASSPGAGGGQPQHF.

The J gene is TRBJ2-5, the V gene TRBV7-9, with D tentatively TRBD2 (6 bases). V gave up 5 bases and J gave up 7 bases, with 14 bases separating them. This CDR3 is built from 13 residues. From germline, CDR1 is SEHNR and CDR2 FQNEAQ (reference sequence). The CDR3 reads CASSEGTWLTQYF. CDR3 nucleotides: TGTGCCAGCAGCGAAGGGACTTGGTTGACCCAGTACTTC.

The V call is TRBV18, the J call TRBJ1-2; D unresolved. Germline V gives CDR1 KGHSH, CDR2 LQKENI. Trimming shortened V by 2 bases and J by 1 base, and 14 bases separated the two germline ends. The CDR3 extends over 16 amino acids. In nucleotides, the CDR3 is TGTGCCAGCTCACCATCTACAACGGGATTTAACTATGGCTACACCTTC. Its protein product is CASSPSTTGFNYGYTF. Filled out from reference TRBV18 and TRBJ1-2, the complete variable domain reads NAGVMQNPRHLVRRRGQEARLRCSPMKGHSHVYWYRQLPEEGLKFMVYLQKENIIDESGMPKERFSAEFPKEGPSILRIQQVVRGDSAAYFCASSPSTTGFNYGYTFGSGTRLTVV.

V usage is TRBV29-1 and J usage is TRBJ2-7; 9 bases are shared with TRBD1. The CDR3 runs to 13 residues. The V segment lost 7 bases and the J segment 2 bases; nucleotides outside the gene matches: 6. CDR1 is SQVTM and CDR2 is ANQGSEA in the germline V gene. CDR3 protein: CSAGTGRAYEQYF. In DNA form, the CDR3 reads TGCAGCGCTGGGACAGGGAGGGCCTACGAGCAGTACTTC.

This chain uses TRBV19 with TRBJ1-4; D may be TRBD1 (6 bases). Germline V lookup: CDR1 LNHDA, CDR2 SQIVND (reference sequence). Deletions cut 1 base from V and 0 bases from J, with 9 bases between. This CDR3 contains 16 residues. The CDR3 sequence: CASSIGGAATNEKLFF. In DNA form, the CDR3 reads TGTGCCAGTAGTATAGGGGGGGCCGCAACTAATGAAAAACTGTTTTTT.

The chain employs TRBV7-6 and TRBJ1-4, with 7 bases matching TRBD1. The CDR3 spans 15 residues. V was pared by 6 bases and J by 3 bases, with 7 bases of the junction left unmatched. CDR1 is SGHVS and CDR2 is FNYEAQ in the germline V gene. This CDR3 is CASRPDRAANEKLFF. As DNA, the CDR3 is TGTGCCAGCAGACCAGACAGGGCTGCTAATGAAAAACTGTTTTTT.

The chain's CDR3 is CASSHDTYEQYF. In DNA form, the CDR3 reads TGTGCCAGCAGCCATGACACCTACGAGCAGTACTTC. This chain links TRBV7-9 with TRBJ2-7; D is unclear. Germline V gene lookup returns CDR1 SEHNR and CDR2 FQNEAQ (reference sequence). The CDR3 is 12 amino acids. V was cut by 5 bases and J by 2 bases, with 7 bases left in between.

The chain carries TRBV27 and TRBJ1-2, with 10 bases that match TRBD1. CDR1 is MNHEY and CDR2 is SMNVEV in the germline V gene (reference sequence). The CDR3 has 16 residues. V lost 2 bases to trimming and J lost 4 bases; unmatched junction nucleotides: 7. Here the CDR3 reads CASSLAGDRGSYGYTF. DNA for the CDR3: TGTGCCAGCAGTTTAGCCGGGGACAGGGGATCCTATGGCTACACCTTC.

V gene TRBV30 combines with J gene TRBJ2-5; TRBD2 might be the D (5 bases). Germline CDR1 and CDR2: GTSNPN and SVGIG (reference sequence). The length of the CDR3 is 13 residues. V shed 5 bases and J shed 0 bases, with 10 bases lying between them. CDR3 residues: CAWAAGNQETQYF. CDR3 DNA: TGTGCCTGGGCAGCCGGGAACCAAGAGACCCAGTACTTC.

CDR3 DNA sequence: TGTGCCAGCAGTGAAATGGGACAGCTCTATGGCTACACCTTC. This encodes CASSEMGQLYGYTF. The chain combines TRBV6-1 with TRBJ1-2, with 7 nucleotides matching TRBD1. Germline V gene lookup returns CDR1 MNHNS and CDR2 SASEGT. The CDR3 has 14 amino acids. J lost 4 bases, V lost 2 bases, and 4 bases had no gene match.

J is TRBJ1-4 and V is TRBV5-1, with a tentative D call TRBD1 (6 bases). Germline CDR1 reads SGHRS; CDR2 reads YFSETQ. With 0 bases removed from V and 8 bases from J, the gap between germline ends came to 11 bases. CDR3 length: 14 amino acids. The CDR3 DNA reads TGCGCCAGCAGCTTGGTTCACAGGGACGAAAAACTGTTTTTT. As protein: CASSLVHRDEKLFF.

The chain joins TRBV6-5 to TRBJ1-6, with D perhaps TRBD1 (5 bases). The V gene's germline CDR1 is MNHEY and CDR2 SVGAGI. This CDR3 region has 13 residues. Between the trimmed V and J ends, which lost 0 bases and 13 bases, there was a span of 10 bases. The CDR3 DNA sequence: TGTGCCAGCAGTTACTCGACCAGGGCGCCCCTCCACTTT. This gives the protein CASSYSTRAPLHF.

The chain joins TRBV2 to TRBJ1-6, with unresolved D. V was cut by 7 bases and J by 7 bases, with 8 bases left in between. From germline, CDR1 is SNHLY and CDR2 FYNNEI. This CDR3 has 12 residues. The CDR3 loop reads CASKARNSPLHF. Here the CDR3 DNA reads TGTGCCAGCAAGGCGAGGAATTCACCCCTCCACTTT.

This chain connects TRBV29-1 to TRBJ2-5; 7 nucleotides match TRBD2. The J segment lost 5 bases and the V segment lost 6 bases, leaving 15 bases of the junction unmatched. Germline V gene sequence: CDR1 SQVTM, CDR2 ANQGSEA. The CDR3 spans 15 residues. The CDR3: CSVVPGGSSGETQYF. In DNA form, the CDR3 reads TGCAGCGTAGTCCCGGGAGGCAGCAGCGGGGAGACCCAGTACTTC.

CDR3 loop: CASSSGGSSYNSPLHF. The CDR3 coding sequence is TGTGCCAGCAGCTCAGGGGGGAGCTCCTATAATTCACCCCTCCACTTT. J is TRBJ1-6 and V is TRBV28; TRBD1 aligns across 7 bases. With V trimmed by 6 bases and J by 0 bases, 5 bases remained unmatched. Germline CDR1 is MDHEN and CDR2 is SYDVKM. The CDR3 contains 16 residues. The full variable domain, with the rest looked up from reference TRBV28 and TRBJ1-6, is DVKVTQSSRYLVKRTGEKVFLECVQDMDHENMFWYRQDPGLGLRLIYFSYDVKMKEKGDIPEGYSVSREKKERFSLILESASTNQTSMYLCASSSGGSSYNSPLHFGNGTRLTVT.

This clone was counted between two and nine times. The chain employs TRBV9 and TRBJ2-5; D perhaps matches TRBD2 (5 bases). Trimming pared 4 bases from V and 5 bases from J, leaving 15 bases between. The CDR3 runs to 14 residues. Germline CDR1 reads SGDLS; CDR2 reads YYNGEE. Here the CDR3 DNA reads TGTGCCAGCAGCCCCCTCGGAGGTGGGGAGACCCAGTACTTC. The encoded protein is CASSPLGGGETQYF.

V gene TRBV27 combines with J gene TRBJ1-1; D ambiguous. V was clipped by 6 bases and J by 1 base, with 9 bases between them. Germline loops: CDR1 MNHEY, CDR2 SMNVEV (reference sequence). CDR3 length equals 13 residues. In DNA form, the CDR3 reads TGTGCCAGCAGCCAACAGAGGAACACTGAAGCTTTCTTT. Translating it yields CASSQQRNTEAFF.

This clone has just one count. V gene TRBV5-4 combines with J gene TRBJ1-6; tentative D call: TRBD1 (5 bases). V was shortened by 1 base and J by 7 bases, with 9 bases between the two germline ends. This CDR3 comprises 14 residues. CDR1 and CDR2 from the germline V gene are SGHNT and YYREEE (reference sequence). In DNA, the CDR3 is TGTGCCAGCAGCTTGTCCGGGGGAAATTCACCCCTCCACTTT. Protein sequence: CASSLSGGNSPLHF.

The gene calls are TRBV9 and TRBJ2-3; D gene unclear. The V and J ends lost 1 base and 2 bases respectively, with 5 bases between them. The CDR3 extends over 13 amino acids. CDR1 and CDR2 (germline): SGDLS, YYNGEE. The chain's CDR3 is CASSVLNTDTQYF. For the CDR3, the DNA is TGTGCCAGCAGCGTACTTAACACAGATACGCAGTATTTT. Supplemented by reference TRBV9 and TRBJ2-3, the full variable domain reads DSGVTQTPKHLITATGQRVTLRCSPRSGDLSVYWYQQSLDQGLQFLIQYYNGEERAKGNILERFSAQQFPDLHSELNLSSLELGDSALYFCASSVLNTDTQYFGPGTRLTVL.

J is TRBJ1-5 and V is TRBV19; 12 nucleotides match TRBD1. Germline V gene lookup returns CDR1 LNHDA and CDR2 SQIVND (reference sequence). The CDR3 runs 16 residues. Losses at the gene ends were 5 bases for V and 6 bases for J; bases not matched to a gene: 8. In DNA form, the CDR3 reads TGTGCCAGTAGTCCGCGGGACAGGGGGCGGATTCAGCCCCAGCATTTT. Translation: CASSPRDRGRIQPQHF.

The rearrangement joins TRBV6-2 or TRBV6-3 to TRBJ1-5; 7 bases map to TRBD1. J gave up 1 base and V 4 bases, and 10 bases lay outside the gene matches. Germline V gene lookup returns CDR1 MNHEY and CDR2 SVGEGT. The CDR3 length is 17 residues. The CDR3 sequence: CASSWDSPRASNQPQHF. CDR3 nucleotides: TGTGCCAGCAGTTGGGACAGCCCCCGAGCCAGCAATCAGCCCCAGCATTTT.

The chain uses TRBV10-3 and TRBJ2-3; the match to TRBD2 covers 8 bases. V was clipped by 5 bases and J by 2 bases; unmatched bases: 3. The CDR3 length is 14 residues. Per the germline V gene, CDR1 is ENHRY and CDR2 is SYGVKD. The CDR3 DNA is TGTGCCATCAGTCCGGGAGGGAACACAGATACGCAGTATTTT. This codes for CAISPGGNTDTQYF.

The chain is built from TRBV10-1 and TRBJ1-6, with D perhaps matching TRBD1 (6 bases). The V gene's germline CDR1 is WNHNN and CDR2 SYGVQD (reference sequence). V was shortened by 3 bases and J by 13 bases, with 13 bases between the two germline ends. The CDR3 extends over 13 amino acids. The CDR3 spells CASSETGGRPLHF. The CDR3 nucleotides read TGCGCCAGCAGTGAAACGGGGGGCCGGCCCCTCCACTTT.

This clone was seen once. The V and J genes are TRBV10-3 and TRBJ2-1, with D perhaps matching TRBD1 or TRBD2 (5 bases each). The V end was cut by 5 bases, the J end by 8 bases, with 16 bases between. There are 14 residues in the CDR3. Germline V gene lookup returns CDR1 ENHRY and CDR2 SYGVKD. The CDR3 nucleotides are TGTGCCATCAGTAAGGGACCCGAGATGGATGAGCAGTTCTTC. Its protein is CAISKGPEMDEQFF.

The chain combines TRBV19 with TRBJ1-1; 7 bases match TRBD1. CDR1 is LNHDA and CDR2 is SQIVND in the germline V gene (reference sequence). With 7 bases clipped from V and 5 bases from J, the junction kept 10 bases outside the gene matches. This CDR3 is 14 amino acids long. The CDR3 region is CASILRQGWTEAFF. CDR3 coding DNA: TGTGCCAGTATTCTTAGACAGGGATGGACTGAAGCTTTCTTT.

The genes are TRBV9 and TRBJ1-2; TRBD1 aligns across 7 bases. Germline values: CDR1 SGDLS, CDR2 YYNGEE. The CDR3 runs to 15 residues. Unmatched junction bases numbered 8, after V lost 3 bases and J lost 3 bases. In DNA, the CDR3 is TGTGCCAGCAGCGCGACAGGGAAAGAAGACTATGGCTACACCTTC. It is translated as CASSATGKEDYGYTF.

The V gene is TRBV5-4, the J gene TRBJ2-1; D tentatively fits TRBD1 or TRBD2 (6 bases each). The germline V gene encodes CDR1 SGHNT and CDR2 YYREEE (reference sequence). The CDR3 is 14 amino acids. The ends were cut back, 4 bases at V and 0 bases at J, with 8 bases in the middle. CDR3: CASSRGASYNEQFF. The CDR3 DNA reads as TGTGCCAGCAGCAGGGGGGCCTCCTACAATGAGCAGTTCTTC.

V usage is TRBV18 and J usage is TRBJ2-2; a weak D match, TRBD1 (5 bases). Germline lookup yields CDR1 KGHSH and CDR2 LQKENI. Trimming took 5 bases from V and 5 from J, leaving 15 bases between them. The CDR3 has 15 residues. The CDR3 nucleotides are TGTGCCAGCTCAGCCGACAGTACGATAACCGGGGAGCTGTTTTTT. Translation gives CASSADSTITGELFF.

This clone was detected once. The rearrangement joins TRBV7-9 to TRBJ1-4; a possible D gene is TRBD1 (6 bases). This CDR3 has 14 residues. V lost 4 bases and J 7 bases, leaving 13 bases between the germline ends. CDR1 and CDR2 (germline): SEHNR, FQNEAQ (reference sequence). The CDR3 DNA reads as TGTGCCAGCAGCTCACAGGGATGGAGTGAAAAACTGTTTTTT. It encodes CASSSQGWSEKLFF.